These T cell receptor beta chains were read from a single sample in a study of T cell responses to AZD1222 COVID-19 vaccine. Libraries were prepared by immunoSEQ multiplex PCR; TCRdb keeps only in-frame clonotypes and omits some of them. In the table there are 110,000 to 150,000 clones, more than 85% of which are singletons. Sequencing was performed on peripheral blood, taken on day 0 of AZD1222 vaccination. These receptors came from an adult in good health. Each CDR3 is given with its conserved first and last residue.

j_call: TRBJ2-2; v_call: TRBV10-1; cdr3_aa: CARPARETVGELFF
j_call: TRBJ1-4; v_call: TRBV20-1; cdr3_aa: CSASVDPGDEKLFF
j_call: TRBJ1-1; v_call: TRBV27; cdr3_aa: CASSVTQGGNTEAFF
j_call: TRBJ1-2; v_call: TRBV2; cdr3_aa: CASSENGYTF
j_call: TRBJ1-4; v_call: TRBV2; cdr3_aa: CATYRDRGYEKLFF
j_call: TRBJ2-1; v_call: TRBV9; cdr3_aa: CASSVGGTSDEQFF
j_call: TRBJ2-1; v_call: TRBV4-3; cdr3_aa: CASSQDDRAEQFF
j_call: TRBJ2-5; v_call: TRBV29-1; cdr3_aa: CSMWTSQETQYF
j_call: TRBJ2-3; v_call: TRBV5-1; cdr3_aa: CASSLAGTSGRADTQYF
j_call: TRBJ2-3; v_call: TRBV14; cdr3_aa: CASSQEVLSSDTQYF
j_call: TRBJ2-2; v_call: TRBV18; cdr3_aa: CASSPSRGLHTGELFF
j_call: TRBJ2-3; v_call: TRBV4-3; cdr3_aa: CASSEDSGGYTQYF
j_call: TRBJ2-3; v_call: TRBV6-5; cdr3_aa: CASRDVDTQYF
j_call: TRBJ2-5; v_call: TRBV5-5; cdr3_aa: CASSPSGGTETQYF
j_call: TRBJ2-1; v_call: TRBV4-2; cdr3_aa: CASSQRAIAPDNEQFF
j_call: TRBJ2-1; v_call: TRBV5-1; cdr3_aa: CASSSAPSGITHNEQFF
j_call: TRBJ2-2; v_call: TRBV7-2; cdr3_aa: CASRPEGRTTGELFF
j_call: TRBJ1-6; v_call: TRBV9; cdr3_aa: CASSVGGNRVDSPLHF
j_call: TRBJ2-5; v_call: TRBV18; cdr3_aa: CASSSGQGRMLETQYF
j_call: TRBJ1-3; v_call: TRBV12-5; cdr3_aa: CASGPTISGNTIYF
j_call: TRBJ2-7; v_call: TRBV7-2; cdr3_aa: CASSLAPRTYEQYF
j_call: TRBJ1-1; v_call: TRBV19; cdr3_aa: CASSMGTRTEAFF
j_call: TRBJ1-6; v_call: TRBV27; cdr3_aa: CASSPTADNSPLHF
j_call: TRBJ1-5; v_call: TRBV28; cdr3_aa: CASSLDSRVQPQHF